Below are 19 T cell receptor beta chains sequenced from a single sample in a study of T cell repertoires in cytomegalovirus infection. TCRdb reprocessed the reads with MiXCR, giving one entry per CDR3 protein. The sample lists 500,000 to 600,000 distinct CDR3 sequences, about 17% occurring once. Source material: CD8+ T cells from PBMCs. These receptors were collected from a human donor in good health (CMV status not recorded). Some clones in this sample may be carry-over from other donors' samples.

The V gene is TRBV27, the J gene TRBJ2-4; possibly TRBD1 for D (6 bases). The CDR3 length is 15 residues. V lost 5 bases to trimming and J lost 2 bases, with 13 bases between them. Germline V gives CDR1 MNHEY, CDR2 SMNVEV (reference sequence). DNA for the CDR3: TGTGCCAGCAGTCTCAGGGGCGCAACCAAAAACATTCAGTACTTC. Protein product: CASSLRGATKNIQYF.

V usage is TRBV4-1 and J usage is TRBJ2-1; weak D call: TRBD2 (7 bases). The CDR3 has 20 residues. Trimming took off 4 bases at V and 1 base at J, with 26 bases between the two ends. Germline lookup yields CDR1 MGHRA and CDR2 YSYEKL. CDR3 in amino acids: CASSPRGGKVGGPSYNEQFF. Written as DNA, the CDR3 is TGCGCCAGCAGCCCCAGGGGTGGGAAGGTGGGAGGGCCTTCCTACAATGAGCAGTTCTTC.

This clonotype has a count of ten or more. The rearrangement uses TRBV11-2 and TRBJ2-1; a weak D match, TRBD1 (6 bases). V was pared by 4 bases and J by 2 bases, with 18 bases between. This CDR3 spans 17 amino acids. Germline loops: CDR1 SGHAT, CDR2 FQNNGV. CDR3 sequence: CASSSRDTRRPYNEQFF. The CDR3 DNA reads TGTGCCAGCAGCTCCCGGGACACAAGAAGACCCTACAATGAGCAGTTCTTC.

This clonotype came up many times. This chain links TRBV19 with TRBJ1-1, with 8 bases aligning to TRBD1. The germline V gene encodes CDR1 LNHDA and CDR2 SQIVND (reference sequence). The V and J ends lost 6 bases and 1 base, in that order; junction bases with no gene match: 7. The CDR3 is 15 amino acids. CDR3 nucleotide sequence: TGTGCCAGTAGGTGGGAAGGGACAGGGAACACTGAAGCTTTCTTT. This translates into CASRWEGTGNTEAFF. Full variable domain (missing parts from reference TRBV19 and TRBJ1-1): DGGITQSPKYLFRKEGQNVTLSCEQNLNHDAMYWYRQDPGQGLRLIYYSQIVNDFQKGDIAEGYSVSREKKESFPLTVTSAQKNPTAFYLCASRWEGTGNTEAFFGQGTRLTVV.

This clonotype was observed a few times. The rearrangement uses TRBV25-1 and TRBJ1-6; D is possibly TRBD1 (6 bases). CDR3 length equals 14 residues. V lost 10 bases, J lost 8 bases, and 18 bases lay in between. Germline CDR1 reads MGHDK; CDR2 reads SYGVNS. CDR3 bases: TGTGCCACCCAAATAGGCGGGGGCTATTCACCCCTCCACTTT. Protein: CATQIGGGYSPLHF.

The chain couples TRBV27 to TRBJ1-2; 7 positions agree with TRBD1. The CDR3 runs 12 residues. J gave up 7 bases and V 3 bases, and 2 bases lay outside the gene matches. The germline CDR1 and CDR2 sequences are MNHEY and SMNVEV (reference sequence). The CDR3 DNA is TGTGCCAGCAGTTTGACAGGGCGTGGCTACACCTTC. Protein sequence: CASSLTGRGYTF.

Notes on this clonotype: A much larger clonotype is one base distant, so this may be a read error. The genes are TRBV6-5 and TRBJ2-1, with D perhaps matching TRBD2 (5 bases). The germline V and J ends were trimmed by 1 base and 6 bases, with 16 bases remaining between them. This CDR3 spans 16 amino acids. Per germline, CDR1 MNHEY and CDR2 SVGAGI. The CDR3 DNA reads TGTGCCAGCAGTTACTTAGTGGGAGAAATTGGCAATGAGCAGTTCTTC. Translating gives CASSYLVGEIGNEQFF.

As for this clonotype: One end of the junction is discordant with germline, which a read error may explain. The chain links TRBV5-5 to TRBJ1-4; 12 positions agree with TRBD1. Germline CDR1 reads SGHKS; CDR2 reads YYEKEE (reference sequence). The CDR3 is 16 residues long. CDR3 in amino acids: CASSLDGTGGDEILFF. CDR3 coding DNA: TGTGCCAGCAGCTTGGACGGGACAGGGGGCGATGAAATACTGTTTTTT.

The J gene is TRBJ1-6, the V gene TRBV28; no clear D. This CDR3 region has 16 residues. The ends were cut back, 7 bases at V and 2 bases at J, with 15 bases in the middle. Germline V CDR1 and CDR2: MDHEN, SYDVKM. The CDR3 is CASTWAEVAYNSPLHF. The CDR3 DNA reads TGTGCCAGCACCTGGGCGGAGGTGGCCTATAATTCACCCCTCCACTTT.

Many counts were recorded for this clonotype. J is TRBJ2-1 and V is TRBV5-4; no reliable D call. The CDR3 has 15 amino acids. CDR1 and CDR2 from the germline V gene are SGHNT and YYREEE (reference sequence). Trimming cost V 4 bases and J 9 bases, with 20 bases left between them. CDR3 residues: CASSPQFDSRLEQFF. The CDR3 DNA is TGTGCCAGCAGCCCCCAATTCGACTCCCGGCTTGAGCAGTTCTTC.

This clonotype has just a few counts. V is TRBV7-9 and J is TRBJ2-5; D is perhaps TRBD1 (6 bases). Trimming removed 8 bases from V and 1 base from J, with 8 bases in between. This CDR3 is 12 amino acids long. Germline CDR1 reads SEHNR; CDR2 reads FQNEAQ (reference sequence). The CDR3 nucleotides are TGTGCCAGCCAGACAGGCCAAGAGACCCAGTACTTC. Protein: CASQTGQETQYF. Supplemented by reference TRBV7-9 and TRBJ2-5, the full variable domain reads DTGVSQNPRHKITKRGQNVTFRCDPISEHNRLYWYRQTLGQGPEFLTYFQNEAQLEKSRLLSDRFSAERPKGSFSTLEIQRTEQGDSAMYLCASQTGQETQYFGPGTRLLVL.

The V gene is TRBV28, the J gene TRBJ2-7; D gene unclear. V was clipped by 2 bases and J by 0 bases, with 20 bases between them. CDR1 MDHEN and CDR2 SYDVKM come from the germline V gene. This CDR3 has 18 amino acids. CDR3 bases: TGTGCCAGCAGTTTAAGGAGAAGGGATTGGGTCGTCTCCTACGAGCAGTACTTC. Protein: CASSLRRRDWVVSYEQYF.

This clonotype was seen a few times. This chain links TRBV28 with TRBJ1-2; D call uncertain. This CDR3 is 15 amino acids long. CDR1 and CDR2 from the germline V gene are MDHEN and SYDVKM. V dropped 6 bases and J dropped 3 bases, with 17 bases sitting between them. CDR3 loop: CASRQQPSRDYGYTF. Written as DNA, the CDR3 is TGTGCCAGCAGACAACAGCCTTCGCGGGACTATGGCTACACCTTC.

This clonotype was seen more than once but under ten times. This sequence joins TRBV5-6 and TRBJ1-5; D perhaps matches TRBD1 (5 bases). This CDR3 is built from 14 residues. Trimming removed 0 bases from V and 5 bases from J, with 9 bases in between. Germline CDR1 reads SGHDT; CDR2 reads YYEEEE. CDR3 region: CASSLDGAHQPQHF. As DNA, the CDR3 is TGTGCCAGCAGCTTGGACGGGGCCCATCAGCCCCAGCATTTT.

The rearrangement uses TRBV7-8 and TRBJ1-1, with D possibly matching TRBD1 (5 bases). Trimming removed 5 bases at V and 1 base at J, with 14 bases between. This CDR3 region has 15 residues. Germline V gene sequence: CDR1 SGHVS, CDR2 FQNEAQ. The CDR3 is CASSPRDLQNTEAFF. Here the CDR3 DNA reads TGTGCCAGCAGCCCCCGGGACCTGCAGAACACTGAAGCTTTCTTT.

V and J are TRBV28 and TRBJ1-5; no clear D. Trimming took 5 bases from V and 0 from J, leaving 14 bases between them. Germline V gene sequence: CDR1 MDHEN, CDR2 SYDVKM. This CDR3 spans 16 amino acids. The CDR3 nucleotides are TGTGCCAGCAGTCAGGTTCTAATTTATAGCAATCAGCCCCAGCATTTT. Its protein product is CASSQVLIYSNQPQHF. The entire variable domain, with the rest obtained from reference TRBV28 and TRBJ1-5, is as follows: DVKVTQSSRYLVKRTGEKVFLECVQDMDHENMFWYRQDPGLGLRLIYFSYDVKMKEKGDIPEGYSVSREKKERFSLILESASTNQTSMYLCASSQVLIYSNQPQHFGDGTRLSIL.

This sequence joins TRBV9 and TRBJ2-1; D is undetermined. Germline lookup yields CDR1 SGDLS and CDR2 YYNGEE. This CDR3 is built from 13 residues. Trimming pared 7 bases from V and 0 bases from J, leaving 8 bases between. The CDR3 protein is CASGEGSYNEQFF. The CDR3 bases are TGTGCCAGCGGGGAAGGCTCCTACAATGAGCAGTTCTTC. The whole variable domain, remainder taken from reference TRBV9 and TRBJ2-1, is DSGVTQTPKHLITATGQRVTLRCSPRSGDLSVYWYQQSLDQGLQFLIQYYNGEERAKGNILERFSAQQFPDLHSELNLSSLELGDSALYFCASGEGSYNEQFFGPGTRLTVL.

This clonotype was counted between two and nine times. CDR3 in amino acids: CASSVVGIGNTIYF. The DNA of the CDR3 is TGTGCCAGCAGCGTAGTAGGGATAGGAAACACCATATATTTT. The chain couples TRBV9 to TRBJ1-3; no clear D. Trimming removed 0 bases from V and 4 bases from J, with 8 bases in between. The CDR3 has 14 amino acids. Germline CDR1 SGDLS, CDR2 YYNGEE.

The chain has TRBV20-1 and TRBJ1-2; D gene unclear. Per germline, CDR1 DFQATT and CDR2 SNEGSKA (reference sequence). V lost 1 base and J 4 bases, leaving 4 bases between the germline ends. This CDR3 has 11 amino acids. This CDR3 is CSARARYGYTF. CDR3 nucleotide sequence: TGCAGTGCTAGAGCCCGCTATGGCTACACCTTC.